The 2 T cell receptor beta chains reported below all come from one sample, sequenced in a study of shared clonotypes between healthy human individuals. Sequencing used immunoSEQ multiplex PCR; TCRdb keeps in-frame clones, though not all of them. The data contain 550,000 to 750,000 clones, about 90% of them seen just once; the ten biggest clones take up approximately 24%. Naive-designated CD8 cells lacked CD45RO, were positively enriched for CCR7, and omitted terminally differentiated effector memory CD45RA+ cells. Material: naive CD8+ T cells sorted from blood. The source is a man aged 25-45 years in good health.

V gene TRBV6-5 combines with J gene TRBJ1-2, with D unresolved. CDR3 length: 13 amino acids. V gave up 7 bases and J gave up 4 bases, with 13 bases separating them. From germline, CDR1 is MNHEY and CDR2 SVGAGI. CDR3 nucleotide sequence: TGTGCCAGCACCCGGCAAGGTCCCTATGGCTACACCTTC. Residues: CASTRQGPYGYTF.

The chain joins TRBV19 to TRBJ2-7; D remains ambiguous. The CDR3 is 14 residues long. The V end lost 1 base, the J end lost 7 bases, and 14 bases lay between the germline ends. Germline V CDR1 and CDR2: LNHDA, SQIVND (reference sequence). The CDR3 spells CASSIGRPYEEQYF. The CDR3 DNA reads TGTGCCAGTAGTATAGGCAGGCCCTACGAGGAGCAGTACTTC.